What follows are 17 T cell receptor beta chains derived from one specimen sequenced in a study of blood T cell repertoires in COVID-19. Profiled with immunoSEQ multiplex PCR; TCRdb holds only in-frame clones, not every one. This table has some 200,000 clones, roughly 89% appearing once. Source material: peripheral blood. These receptors all stem from a man in his late teens or twenties with active or convalescent COVID-19.

CDR3 DNA sequence: TGTGCCAGCAGCCCAGCGGATGGGCGATCTTTCACAGATACGCAGTATTTT. Translating it yields CASSPADGRSFTDTQYF. V gene TRBV7-9 combines with J gene TRBJ2-3, with a tentative D call TRBD2 (5 bases). Trimming removed 5 bases from V and 2 bases from J, with 20 bases in between. In germline, CDR1 is SEHNR, CDR2 FQNEAQ (reference sequence). The CDR3 runs 17 residues. Filled out from reference TRBV7-9 and TRBJ2-3, the complete variable domain reads DTGVSQNPRHKITKRGQNVTFRCDPISEHNRLYWYRQTLGQGPEFLTYFQNEAQLEKSRLLSDRFSAERPKGSFSTLEIQRTEQGDSAMYLCASSPADGRSFTDTQYFGPGTRLTVL.

This chain connects TRBV6-5 to TRBJ2-2; D is ambiguous. This CDR3 region has 15 residues. V shed 4 bases and J shed 0 bases, with 9 bases lying between them. Germline loops: CDR1 MNHEY, CDR2 SVGAGI. The CDR3 nucleotides are TGTGCCAGCAGTTTGTACAGAGCGAACACCGGGGAGCTGTTTTTT. This translates into CASSLYRANTGELFF.

The V gene is TRBV2, the J gene TRBJ1-4, with TRBD1 matching 8 bases. The trim removed 0 bases at V and 4 bases at J, leaving 1 base unmatched. Germline V gives CDR1 SNHLY, CDR2 FYNNEI. The CDR3 length is 15 residues. CDR3 DNA: TGTGCCAGCAGTGAAGCCGGACAGGGTAATGAAAAACTGTTTTTT. The encoded protein is CASSEAGQGNEKLFF.

V usage is TRBV11-3 and J usage is TRBJ2-5; 8 bases line up with TRBD1. Germline V gene data show CDR1 as SGHNT and CDR2 as YENEEA. The CDR3 is made up of 14 amino acids. V lost 5 bases, J lost 4 bases, and 6 bases stayed unmatched. The chain's CDR3 is CASSPRQGRETQYF. In DNA form, the CDR3 reads TGTGCCAGCAGCCCTCGACAGGGGCGAGAGACCCAGTACTTC.

V is TRBV19 and J is TRBJ2-3; D is perhaps TRBD2 (6 bases). This CDR3 comprises 15 residues. CDR1 and CDR2 (germline): LNHDA, SQIVND (reference sequence). Trimming stripped 1 base from V and 2 bases from J, with 10 bases between. Written as DNA, the CDR3 is TGTGCCAGTAGTATAGTACAGGACTACACAGATACGCAGTATTTT. It is translated as CASSIVQDYTDTQYF. Variable domain in full (rest from reference TRBV19 and TRBJ2-3): DGGITQSPKYLFRKEGQNVTLSCEQNLNHDAMYWYRQDPGQGLRLIYYSQIVNDFQKGDIAEGYSVSREKKESFPLTVTSAQKNPTAFYLCASSIVQDYTDTQYFGPGTRLTVL.

The V gene is TRBV30, the J gene TRBJ1-1, with no clear D. Germline CDR1 is GTSNPN and CDR2 is SVGIG (reference sequence). Trimming pared 5 bases from V and 3 bases from J, leaving 13 bases between. The CDR3 sequence is 13 residues long. CDR3 residues: CAWGPVLDTEAFF. CDR3 nucleotides: TGTGCCTGGGGCCCCGTCCTAGACACTGAAGCTTTCTTT.

The J gene is TRBJ1-2, the V gene TRBV9; D unclear. Trimming stripped 0 bases from V and 7 bases from J, with 10 bases between. There are 13 residues in the CDR3. Germline V CDR1 and CDR2: SGDLS, YYNGEE. The DNA of the CDR3 is TGTGCCAGCAGCGTAGTAGACTTAAGTGGCTACACCTTC. Its translation: CASSVVDLSGYTF.

CDR3 nucleotides: TGTGCCAGCAGCTTGGGGCTCTATGGCTACACCTTC. Encoded protein: CASSLGLYGYTF. V gene TRBV11-3 combines with J gene TRBJ1-2; weak D call: TRBD1 (5 bases). The V end was cut by 3 bases, the J end by 4 bases, with 6 bases between. The CDR3 totals 12 residues. From germline, CDR1 is SGHNT and CDR2 YENEEA.

The chain's CDR3 is CASSSGQGFESEKLFF. CDR3 nucleotide sequence: TGTGCCAGCAGCTCCGGACAGGGTTTTGAAAGTGAAAAACTGTTTTTT. This chain uses TRBV5-8 with TRBJ1-4, with 8 bases lining up with TRBD1. CDR1 and CDR2 from the germline V gene are SGHTS and YDEGEE. The CDR3 extends over 16 amino acids. Trimming cost V 3 bases and J 7 bases; bases outside gene matches: 11.

The rearrangement joins TRBV11-2 to TRBJ2-5, with 7 bases identical to TRBD2. Germline values: CDR1 SGHAT, CDR2 FQNNGV. The length of the CDR3 is 15 residues. V trimming: 0 bases; J trimming: 4 bases; junction bases outside the gene matches: 5. For the CDR3, the DNA is TGTGCCAGCAGCTTAGATTTTTCTAGCGGAGAGACCCAGTACTTC. This sequence encodes CASSLDFSSGETQYF. The whole variable domain, filled in from reference TRBV11-2 and TRBJ2-5, reads EAGVAQSPRYKIIEKRQSVAFWCNPISGHATLYWYQQILGQGPKLLIQFQNNGVVDDSQLPKDRFSAERLKGVDSTLKIQPAKLEDSAVYLCASSLDFSSGETQYFGPGTRLLVL.

There are a few counts of this clone. The chain recombines TRBV12-3 or TRBV12-4 with TRBJ1-1, with D maybe TRBD1 (6 bases). V lost 9 bases and J 3 bases, leaving 11 bases between the germline ends. This CDR3 region has 12 residues. The chain's CDR3 is CASKGGDTEAFF. In nucleotides, the CDR3 is TGTGCCAGTAAAGGGGGGGACACTGAAGCTTTCTTT.

The rearrangement joins TRBV6-5 to TRBJ2-5; 9 nucleotides line up with TRBD1. After removal of 6 bases from V and 5 bases from J, the junction contained 7 bases not matched to a gene. This CDR3 spans 14 amino acids. CDR1 and CDR2 (germline): MNHEY, SVGAGI. CDR3 loop: CASRRDREGETQYF. As DNA, the CDR3 is TGTGCCAGCAGACGGGACAGGGAAGGGGAGACCCAGTACTTC.

The chain recombines TRBV24-1 with TRBJ2-3; 9 bases fit TRBD2. Germline V gives CDR1 KGHDR, CDR2 SFDVKD. This CDR3 spans 16 amino acids. The V gene end was trimmed by 3 bases and the J gene end by 5 bases; junction bases not matched to a gene: 8. CDR3 amino acids: CATSDQGGGALDTQYF. The DNA for the CDR3 is TGTGCCACCAGTGATCAGGGCGGGGGGGCCTTAGATACGCAGTATTTT.

CDR3 protein: CASSPRWRDALGDTQYF. CDR3 sequence (DNA): TGTGCCAGCAGCCCCCGATGGAGGGACGCGCTAGGCGATACGCAGTATTTT. This sequence joins TRBV14 and TRBJ2-3; tentatively, D is TRBD2 (6 bases). The V gene lost 4 bases and the J gene lost 6 bases, with 23 bases spanning the gap. CDR3 size: 17 residues. Germline CDR1 SGHDN, CDR2 FVKESK.

V usage is TRBV19 and J usage is TRBJ1-1; no firm D call. This CDR3 is built from 14 residues. Per germline, CDR1 LNHDA and CDR2 SQIVND (reference sequence). V was pared by 5 bases and J by 1 base, with 11 bases between. CDR3 amino acids: CASSSEEGNTEAFF. CDR3 bases: TGTGCCAGTAGTTCAGAGGAGGGGAACACTGAAGCTTTCTTT.

This rearrangement joins TRBV5-4 to TRBJ1-2, with a weak D call TRBD1 (5 bases). Germline CDR1 and CDR2: SGHNT and YYREEE (reference sequence). V dropped 6 bases and J dropped 4 bases, with 19 bases sitting between them. This CDR3 is 15 amino acids long. CDR3 sequence: CASTRSSGLFYGYTF. CDR3 DNA: TGTGCCAGCACGAGGAGCTCGGGACTTTTCTATGGCTACACCTTC.

This clone has a single count. The chain uses TRBV19 and TRBJ2-5; the match to TRBD1 covers 9 bases. The CDR3 is made up of 19 amino acids. J lost 2 bases, V lost 3 bases, and 16 bases had no gene match. Germline V gene data show CDR1 as LNHDA and CDR2 as SQIVND (reference sequence). CDR3 sequence reads: CASSIGPPGQGNSQETQYF. The CDR3 nucleotides are TGTGCCAGTAGTATCGGACCGCCGGGACAGGGAAATTCTCAAGAGACCCAGTACTTC.